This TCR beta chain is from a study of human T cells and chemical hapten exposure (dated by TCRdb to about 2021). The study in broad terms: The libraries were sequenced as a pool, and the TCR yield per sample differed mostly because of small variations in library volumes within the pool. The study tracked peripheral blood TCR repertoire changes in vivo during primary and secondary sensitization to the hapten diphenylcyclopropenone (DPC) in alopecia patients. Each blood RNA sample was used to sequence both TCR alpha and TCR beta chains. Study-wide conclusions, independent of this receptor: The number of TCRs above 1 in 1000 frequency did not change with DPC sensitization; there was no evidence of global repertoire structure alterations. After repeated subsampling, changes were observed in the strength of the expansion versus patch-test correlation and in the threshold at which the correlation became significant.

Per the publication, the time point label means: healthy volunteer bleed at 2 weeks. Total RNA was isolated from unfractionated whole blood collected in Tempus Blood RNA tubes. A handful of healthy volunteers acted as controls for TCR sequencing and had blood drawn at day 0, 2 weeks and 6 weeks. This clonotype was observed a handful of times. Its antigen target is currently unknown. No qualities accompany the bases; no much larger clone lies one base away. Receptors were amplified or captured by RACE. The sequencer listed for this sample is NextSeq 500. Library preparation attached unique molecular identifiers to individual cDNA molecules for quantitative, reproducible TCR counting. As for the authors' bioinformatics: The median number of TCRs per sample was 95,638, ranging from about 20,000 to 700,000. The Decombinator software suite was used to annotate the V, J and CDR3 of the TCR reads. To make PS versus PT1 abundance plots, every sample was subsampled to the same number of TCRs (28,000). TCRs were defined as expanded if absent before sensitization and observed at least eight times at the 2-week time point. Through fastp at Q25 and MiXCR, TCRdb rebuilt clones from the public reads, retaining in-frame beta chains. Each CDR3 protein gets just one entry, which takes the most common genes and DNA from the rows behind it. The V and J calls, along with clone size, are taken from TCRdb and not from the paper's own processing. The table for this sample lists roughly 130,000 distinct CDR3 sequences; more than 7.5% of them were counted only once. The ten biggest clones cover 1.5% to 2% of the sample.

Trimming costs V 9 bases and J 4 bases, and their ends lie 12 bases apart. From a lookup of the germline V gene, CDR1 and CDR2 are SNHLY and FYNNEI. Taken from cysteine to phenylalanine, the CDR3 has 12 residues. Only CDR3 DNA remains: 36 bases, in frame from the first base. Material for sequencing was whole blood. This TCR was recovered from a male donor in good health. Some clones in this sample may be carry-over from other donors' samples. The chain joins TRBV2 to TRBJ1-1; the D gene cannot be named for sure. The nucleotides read TGTGCCAGAGGACTGACCGGCACTGAAGCTTTCTTT. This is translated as CARGLTGTEAFF.